The 32 T cell receptor beta chains reported below all come from one sample, sequenced in a study of response to subunit inactivated influenza vaccine. In TCRdb, the RT-PCR reads were re-called with MiXCR into one record per CDR3 protein. The table includes around 790,000 distinct CDR3 sequences, about 20% detected once. Source: PBMCs from blood, taken about 5 days after vaccination. The receptors derive from a man over 45 who received an inactivated influenza vaccine.

The chain uses TRBV4-1 and TRBJ1-1, with no clear D. The germline V gene encodes CDR1 MGHRA and CDR2 YSYEKL. Trimming removed 4 bases at V and 1 base at J, with 16 bases between. The CDR3 runs 16 residues. Written as DNA, the CDR3 is TGCGCCAGCAGCCCCGGGATCTCAATATGGAACACTGAAGCTTTCTTT. It yields the protein CASSPGISIWNTEAFF.

This chain joins TRBV4-3 and TRBJ2-3, with TRBD2 matching over 8 bases. The CDR3 totals 16 residues. Trimming removed 0 bases from V and 6 bases from J; junction bases left unmatched: 8. Germline values: CDR1 LGHNA, CDR2 YSLEER. The CDR3 sequence is CASSQDIRAGEDTQYF. The CDR3, as DNA: TGCGCCAGCAGCCAAGATATAAGAGCGGGAGAGGATACGCAGTATTTT.

This clonotype showed up just a few times. The chain couples TRBV3-1 to TRBJ2-3; D is tentatively TRBD1 or TRBD2 (5 bases each). Trimming took off 4 bases at V and 2 bases at J, with 13 bases between the two ends. The germline CDR1 and CDR2 sequences are LGHDT and YNNKEL (reference sequence). The CDR3 is 15 residues long. The CDR3 here is CASSPPRDLTDTQYF. The CDR3 DNA reads as TGTGCCAGCAGCCCCCCGAGGGACCTCACAGATACGCAGTATTTT.

This clonotype was counted between two and nine times. This sequence joins TRBV12-3 or TRBV12-4 and TRBJ2-1, with TRBD2 matching over 7 bases. V was clipped by 2 bases and J by 9 bases; unmatched bases: 7. The CDR3 spans 14 residues. The CDR3 DNA reads TGTGCCAGCAGTTTATCGGGAGGATACGTTGAGCAGTTCTTC. This encodes CASSLSGGYVEQFF.

This clonotype was found many times. The V and J genes are TRBV6-2 or TRBV6-3 and TRBJ2-3, with D perhaps TRBD2 (6 bases). CDR1 is MNHEY, CDR2 SVGEGT, per germline. The V end lost 2 bases, the J end lost 3 bases, and 6 bases lay between the germline ends. The CDR3 contains 13 residues. The CDR3: CASSYGGTDTQYF. The DNA of the CDR3 is TGTGCCAGCAGTTACGGGGGGACAGATACGCAGTATTTT.

This chain connects TRBV4-3 to TRBJ1-2; TRBD1 matches at 11 bases. From germline, CDR1 is LGHNA and CDR2 YSLEER. With V trimmed by 7 bases and J by 6 bases, 7 bases remained unmatched. This CDR3 contains 14 residues. CDR3 in amino acids: CASTRDRGRDGYTF. Here the CDR3 DNA reads TGCGCCAGCACCAGGGACAGGGGGAGGGATGGCTACACCTTC.

The V and J genes are TRBV7-2 and TRBJ2-5; a possible D gene is TRBD1 (6 bases). In germline, CDR1 is SGHTA, CDR2 FQGNSA. Trimming pared 7 bases from V and 0 bases from J, leaving 15 bases between. CDR3 length: 15 amino acids. CDR3 loop: CASTQDSLYQETQYF. DNA for the CDR3: TGTGCCAGCACCCAGGACAGCCTATACCAAGAGACCCAGTACTTC.

The sample holds a few counts of this clonotype. The genes are TRBV24-1 and TRBJ2-1, with 9 bases aligning to TRBD2. The germline V gene encodes CDR1 KGHDR and CDR2 SFDVKD. V was pared by 4 bases and J by 7 bases, with 10 bases of the junction left unmatched. The CDR3 totals 16 residues. The CDR3 here is CATSDKREAAGNEQFF. CDR3 DNA: TGTGCCACCAGTGACAAGCGGGAGGCCGCGGGGAATGAGCAGTTCTTC.

The chain couples TRBV25-1 to TRBJ2-2; a weak D match, TRBD1 (6 bases). CDR3 length: 14 amino acids. Germline CDR1 reads MGHDK; CDR2 reads SYGVNS. The V end was cut by 4 bases, the J end by 5 bases, with 11 bases between. The CDR3, as DNA: TGTGCCAGCAGTGGGGACATGCGGACCGGGGAGCTGTTTTTT. Protein sequence: CASSGDMRTGELFF.

This chain links TRBV5-1 with TRBJ2-7, with 9 bases identical to TRBD1. Germline-derived CDR1 and CDR2 are SGHRS and YFSETQ. The J segment lost 5 bases and the V segment lost 4 bases, leaving 10 bases of the junction unmatched. CDR3 length equals 15 residues. CDR3 in amino acids: CASSLTQGAEHEQYF. The CDR3 coding sequence is TGCGCCAGCAGCCTGACACAGGGGGCGGAACACGAGCAGTACTTC.

The V call is TRBV12-3 or TRBV12-4, the J call TRBJ2-2; 10 bases agree with TRBD2. The CDR3 has 15 residues. Trimming cost V 2 bases and J 7 bases; bases outside gene matches: 4. CDR3 in amino acids: CASSLLAGVSGELFF. In DNA, the CDR3 is TGTGCCAGCAGTTTACTAGCGGGAGTCAGCGGGGAGCTGTTTTTT.

This sequence joins TRBV5-1 and TRBJ2-7; 8 bases match TRBD2. Trimming removed 7 bases from V and 3 bases from J; junction bases left unmatched: 6. This CDR3 is 13 amino acids long. Germline loops: CDR1 SGHRS, CDR2 YFSETQ. CDR3 sequence (DNA): TGCGCCAGCGCGGCGGGAGGAGGCTACGAGCAGTACTTC. Its translation: CASAAGGGYEQYF.

This clonotype has a handful of counts. The chain links TRBV29-1 to TRBJ2-3; 7 bases are a match to TRBD1. The CDR3 runs to 13 residues. J was trimmed by 0 bases and V by 7 bases; bases with no gene match: 4. Germline V CDR1 and CDR2: SQVTM, ANQGSEA. CDR3 amino acids: CSGEGQSTDTQYF. The CDR3 region has the DNA TGCAGCGGTGAGGGACAGAGCACAGATACGCAGTATTTT.

This chain connects TRBV20-1 to TRBJ2-5, with 7 positions matching TRBD1. CDR3 length: 14 amino acids. Germline CDR1 DFQATT, CDR2 SNEGSKA (reference sequence). V dropped 0 bases and J dropped 5; count of bases not matched to a gene: 6. The DNA of the CDR3 is TGCAGTGCTAGAGACGGGACAGCTCGGGAGACCCAGTACTTC. This translates into CSARDGTARETQYF.

This clonotype was detected a few times. V usage is TRBV7-8 and J usage is TRBJ2-3; 9 bases line up with TRBD2. The CDR3 length is 17 residues. V lost 0 bases and J lost 4; bases outside the gene matches: 8. The V gene's germline CDR1 is SGHVS and CDR2 FQNEAQ. CDR3 bases: TGTGCCAGCAGCTTAGCGTGGCGGGAGGGTTTCGCAGATACGCAGTATTTT. This encodes CASSLAWREGFADTQYF.

The CDR3 protein is CATSDTETQYF. The CDR3 bases are TGTGCCACCAGTGATACAGAGACCCAGTACTTC. The genes are TRBV24-1 and TRBJ2-5; D not certain. The CDR3 covers 11 residues. The V end lost 3 bases, the J end lost 4 bases, and 2 bases lay between the germline ends. In germline, CDR1 is KGHDR, CDR2 SFDVKD.

This clonotype has only one observation. Here the CDR3 DNA reads TGTGCCAGCAGCTTCGCTAGAGAGACCCAGTACTTC. As protein: CASSFARETQYF. The V and J genes are TRBV7-9 and TRBJ2-5; the D is unclear. V was cut by 3 bases and J by 4 bases, with 6 bases left in between. This CDR3 has 12 amino acids. Germline CDR1 SEHNR, CDR2 FQNEAQ (reference sequence).

The chain combines TRBV5-1 with TRBJ1-1, with 10 bases aligning to TRBD1. Germline V CDR1 and CDR2: SGHRS, YFSETQ. Germline trimming cut 4 bases from V and 4 bases from J; bases unmatched to any gene: 7. The CDR3 is 15 amino acids. The CDR3 loop is CASSQGTGARTEAFF. CDR3 bases: TGCGCCAGCAGCCAGGGGACAGGGGCGCGCACTGAAGCTTTCTTT. The full variable domain, with the rest looked up from reference TRBV5-1 and TRBJ1-1, is KAGVTQTPRYLIKTRGQQVTLSCSPISGHRSVSWYQQTPGQGLQFLFEYFSETQRNKGNFPGRFSGRQFSNSRSEMNVSTLELGDSALYLCASSQGTGARTEAFFGQGTRLTVV.

This clonotype has only a few counts. V usage is TRBV28 and J usage is TRBJ2-7; 7 bases map to TRBD1. Trimming removed 2 bases from V and 6 bases from J; junction bases left unmatched: 4. Germline CDR1 reads MDHEN; CDR2 reads SYDVKM. This CDR3 contains 13 residues. CDR3 protein: CASSLDRVLEQYF. Here the CDR3 DNA reads TGTGCCAGCAGTTTAGACAGGGTCCTCGAGCAGTACTTC.

This clonotype was observed a few times. In nucleotides, the CDR3 is TGTGCCAGCAGCTTATTTCGGCAGTTAAGGGGGGGGGAGCTGTTTTTT. Residues: CASSLFRQLRGGELFF. The chain links TRBV7-2 to TRBJ2-2; D possibly corresponds to TRBD1 (6 bases). Germline CDR1 SGHTA, CDR2 FQGNSA. The CDR3 totals 16 residues. Trimming stripped 2 bases from V and 8 bases from J, with 18 bases between. Complete variable domain (other parts from reference TRBV7-2 and TRBJ2-2): GAGVSQSPSNKVTEKGKDVELRCDPISGHTALYWYRQSLGQGLEFLIYFQGNSAPDKSGLPSDRFSAERTGGSVSTLTIQRTQQEDSAVYLCASSLFRQLRGGELFFGEGSRLTVL.

There are a few counts of this clonotype. The CDR3 nucleotides are TGCAGTGCTGGAACAAGGGGCATTAGCAATCAGCCCCAGCATTTT. Translating it yields CSAGTRGISNQPQHF. The V and J genes are TRBV20-1 and TRBJ1-5; TRBD1 might be the D (5 bases). Germline V gene data show CDR1 as DFQATT and CDR2 as SNEGSKA (reference sequence). The CDR3 is 15 residues long. Trimming left V 5 bases short and J 0 bases short, with 14 bases between.

This chain uses TRBV18 with TRBJ1-1; D unclear. The V gene lost 4 bases and the J gene lost 0 bases, with 12 bases spanning the gap. The CDR3 runs to 15 residues. Per the germline V gene, CDR1 is KGHSH and CDR2 is LQKENI. CDR3 in DNA: TGTGCCAGCTCACTTCAGGCAGCCTTGAACACTGAAGCTTTCTTT. This codes for CASSLQAALNTEAFF.

This clonotype came up once. The J gene is TRBJ2-1, the V gene TRBV9; D unresolved. The CDR3 is 15 amino acids. The germline gives CDR1 SGDLS, CDR2 YYNGEE. Between the trimmed V and J ends, which lost 0 bases and 6 bases, there was a span of 13 bases. The CDR3 sequence: CASSVDPHYSNEQFF. CDR3 in DNA: TGTGCCAGCAGCGTAGACCCACACTACAGCAATGAGCAGTTCTTC. The full variable domain, with the rest looked up from reference TRBV9 and TRBJ2-1, is DSGVTQTPKHLITATGQRVTLRCSPRSGDLSVYWYQQSLDQGLQFLIQYYNGEERAKGNILERFSAQQFPDLHSELNLSSLELGDSALYFCASSVDPHYSNEQFFGPGTRLTVL.

This clonotype showed up just a few times. The chain uses TRBV11-2 and TRBJ2-2; 7 bases agree with TRBD2. Trimming cost V 3 bases and J 2 bases; bases outside gene matches: 12. From germline, CDR1 is SGHAT and CDR2 FQNNGV. CDR3 length: 18 residues. CDR3: CASSLDLAGGINTGELFF. For the CDR3, the DNA is TGTGCCAGCAGCTTGGACTTAGCCGGGGGGATAAACACCGGGGAGCTGTTTTTT. Variable domain in full (rest from reference TRBV11-2 and TRBJ2-2): EAGVAQSPRYKIIEKRQSVAFWCNPISGHATLYWYQQILGQGPKLLIQFQNNGVVDDSQLPKDRFSAERLKGVDSTLKIQPAKLEDSAVYLCASSLDLAGGINTGELFFGEGSRLTVL.

A few counts support this clonotype. V is TRBV20-1 and J is TRBJ2-7, with 7 bases identical to TRBD1. Trimming at V came to 0 bases and at J to 2 bases, leaving 1 base not matched to a gene. Germline V gene data show CDR1 as DFQATT and CDR2 as SNEGSKA (reference sequence). The CDR3 runs 13 residues. The CDR3 spells CSARDQGAYEQYF. DNA of the CDR3: TGCAGTGCTAGAGATCAGGGGGCCTACGAGCAGTACTTC.

This clonotype has only a few counts. The rearrangement links TRBV12-3 or TRBV12-4 to TRBJ1-3, with D unresolved. V shed 4 bases and J shed 4 bases, with 11 bases lying between them. The CDR3 is 14 amino acids. In nucleotides, the CDR3 is TGTGCCAGCAGTTCTTCAAACTCCGGAAACACCATATATTTT. Translating it yields CASSSSNSGNTIYF.

The rearrangement joins TRBV19 to TRBJ2-1; D may correspond to TRBD1 or TRBD2 (5 bases each). Trimming cost V 1 base and J 9 bases, with 7 bases left between them. The CDR3 totals 12 residues. Germline V gene sequence: CDR1 LNHDA, CDR2 SQIVND (reference sequence). The CDR3 bases are TGTGCCAGTAGTATAGTAGGGACTGAGCAGTTCTTC. Its protein is CASSIVGTEQFF.

This clonotype appeared once. The chain couples TRBV9 to TRBJ2-3; 8 nucleotides align to TRBD2. Trimming cost V 2 bases and J 0 bases; bases outside gene matches: 8. The CDR3 length is 17 residues. CDR1 and CDR2 (germline): SGDLS, YYNGEE. The CDR3 DNA reads as TGTGCCAGCAGCGTCTCGGTAGCGGGGCCTAGCACAGATACGCAGTATTTT. Encoded protein: CASSVSVAGPSTDTQYF.

The CDR3 is CASSLDRDASTDTQYF. CDR3 bases: TGTGCCAGCAGCTTAGACCGGGACGCTAGCACAGATACGCAGTATTTT. This chain connects TRBV7-2 to TRBJ2-3, with D perhaps assigned TRBD1 or TRBD2 (5 bases each). The length of the CDR3 is 16 residues. Germline values: CDR1 SGHTA, CDR2 FQGNSA. Trimming stripped 1 base from V and 0 bases from J, with 11 bases between. Supplemented by reference TRBV7-2 and TRBJ2-3, the full variable domain reads GAGVSQSPSNKVTEKGKDVELRCDPISGHTALYWYRQSLGQGLEFLIYFQGNSAPDKSGLPSDRFSAERTGGSVSTLTIQRTQQEDSAVYLCASSLDRDASTDTQYFGPGTRLTVL.

This clonotype came up many times. The rearrangement links TRBV29-1 to TRBJ2-5, with D uncertain. There are 11 residues in the CDR3. The germline gives CDR1 SQVTM, CDR2 ANQGSEA. V was trimmed by 3 bases and J by 2 bases, leaving 4 bases between them. In nucleotides, the CDR3 is TGCAGCGTTGACCTACAAGAGACCCAGTACTTC. It specifies CSVDLQETQYF.

The chain links TRBV6-2 or TRBV6-3 to TRBJ2-7; D gene uncertain. V was shortened by 7 bases and J by 4 bases, with 20 bases between the two germline ends. This CDR3 is built from 15 residues. The V gene's germline CDR1 is MNHEY and CDR2 SVGEGT. CDR3 region: CASNSPLGNGYEQYF. CDR3 coding DNA: TGTGCCAGCAACTCCCCCTTGGGAAATGGGTACGAGCAGTACTTC.

This clonotype was seen more than once but under ten times. The J gene is TRBJ2-7, the V gene TRBV6-2 or TRBV6-3; no clear D gene. The CDR3 spans 16 residues. V was trimmed by 2 bases and J by 2 bases, leaving 16 bases between them. Germline V gene data show CDR1 as MNHEY and CDR2 as SVGEGT. The CDR3 reads CASSYLRPPGPYEQYF. The CDR3 coding sequence is TGTGCCAGCAGTTACCTACGGCCCCCTGGACCCTACGAGCAGTACTTC.